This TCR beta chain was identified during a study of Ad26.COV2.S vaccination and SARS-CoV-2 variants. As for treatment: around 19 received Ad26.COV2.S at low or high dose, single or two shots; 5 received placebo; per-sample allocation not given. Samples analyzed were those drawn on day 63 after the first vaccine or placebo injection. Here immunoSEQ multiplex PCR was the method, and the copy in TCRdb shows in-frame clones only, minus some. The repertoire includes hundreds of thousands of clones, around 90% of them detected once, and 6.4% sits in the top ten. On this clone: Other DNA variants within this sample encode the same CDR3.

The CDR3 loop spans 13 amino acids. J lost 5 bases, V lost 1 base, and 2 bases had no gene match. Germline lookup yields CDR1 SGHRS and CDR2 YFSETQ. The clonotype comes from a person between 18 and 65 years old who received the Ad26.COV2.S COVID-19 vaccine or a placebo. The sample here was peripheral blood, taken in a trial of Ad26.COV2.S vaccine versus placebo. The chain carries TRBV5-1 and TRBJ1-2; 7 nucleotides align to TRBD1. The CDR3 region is CASSLTGEYGYTF. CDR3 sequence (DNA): TGCGCCAGCAGCTTGACAGGGGAGTATGGCTACACCTTC.